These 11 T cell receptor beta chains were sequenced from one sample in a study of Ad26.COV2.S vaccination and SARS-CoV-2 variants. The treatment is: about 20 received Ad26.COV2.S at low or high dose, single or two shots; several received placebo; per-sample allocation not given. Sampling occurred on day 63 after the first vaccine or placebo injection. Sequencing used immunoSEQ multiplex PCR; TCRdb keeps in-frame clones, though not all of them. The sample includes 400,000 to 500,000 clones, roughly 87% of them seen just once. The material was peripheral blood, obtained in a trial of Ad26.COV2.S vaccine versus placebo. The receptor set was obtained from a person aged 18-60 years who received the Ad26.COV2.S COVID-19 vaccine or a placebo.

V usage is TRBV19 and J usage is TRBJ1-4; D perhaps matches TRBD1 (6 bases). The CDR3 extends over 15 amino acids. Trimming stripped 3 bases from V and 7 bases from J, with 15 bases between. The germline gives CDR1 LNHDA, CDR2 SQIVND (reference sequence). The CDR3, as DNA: TGTGCCAGTAGTATTCGCTGGGACATCAGTGAAAAACTGTTTTTT. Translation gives CASSIRWDISEKLFF.

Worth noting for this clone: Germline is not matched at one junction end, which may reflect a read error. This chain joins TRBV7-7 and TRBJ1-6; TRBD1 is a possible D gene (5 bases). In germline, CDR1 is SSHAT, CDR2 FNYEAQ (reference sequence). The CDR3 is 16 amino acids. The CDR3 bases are TGTGCTAGCAGCTTATATGGGGCCCTCAGAAATTCACCCCTCCACTTT. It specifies CASSLYGALRNSPLHF.

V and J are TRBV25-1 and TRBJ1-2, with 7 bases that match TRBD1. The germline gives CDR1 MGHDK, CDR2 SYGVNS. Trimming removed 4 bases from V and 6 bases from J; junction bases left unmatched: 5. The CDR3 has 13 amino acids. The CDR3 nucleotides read TGTGCCAGCAGTGTCCCGGGACAGAATGGCTACACCTTC. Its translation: CASSVPGQNGYTF.

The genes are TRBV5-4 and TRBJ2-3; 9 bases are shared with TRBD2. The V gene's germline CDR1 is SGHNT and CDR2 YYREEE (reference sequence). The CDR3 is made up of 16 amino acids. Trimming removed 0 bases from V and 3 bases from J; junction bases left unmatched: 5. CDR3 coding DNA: TGTGCCAGCAGCTTGGCCCCGAGCGGGGGGACAGATACGCAGTATTTT. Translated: CASSLAPSGGTDTQYF. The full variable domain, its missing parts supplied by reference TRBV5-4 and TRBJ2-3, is ETGVTQSPTHLIKTRGQQVTLRCSSQSGHNTVSWYQQALGQGPQFIFQYYREEENGRGNFPPRFSGLQFPNYSSELNVNALELDDSALYLCASSLAPSGGTDTQYFGPGTRLTVL.

The CDR3 protein is CATQLGQSGNTIYF. The CDR3 nucleotides are TGTGCCACCCAGCTTGGGCAGTCTGGAAACACCATATATTTT. The chain carries TRBV6-6 and TRBJ1-3; D unresolved. Germline V lookup: CDR1 MNHNY, CDR2 SVGAGI (reference sequence). Deletions cut 10 bases from V and 1 base from J, with 14 bases between. The CDR3 loop spans 14 amino acids.

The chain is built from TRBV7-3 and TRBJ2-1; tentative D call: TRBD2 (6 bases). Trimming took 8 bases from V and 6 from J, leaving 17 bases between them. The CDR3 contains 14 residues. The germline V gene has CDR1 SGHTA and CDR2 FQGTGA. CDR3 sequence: CASSDGSMGNEQFF. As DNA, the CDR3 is TGTGCCAGCTCCGACGGGAGTATGGGCAATGAGCAGTTCTTC.

This CDR3 is CASSPGGLGQPQHF. CDR3 sequence (DNA): TGTGCCAGCTCACCAGGGGGATTAGGGCAGCCCCAGCATTTT. The chain couples TRBV18 to TRBJ1-5; a weak D match, TRBD1 (5 bases). Germline V CDR1 and CDR2: KGHSH, LQKENI. V was pared by 2 bases and J by 7 bases, with 12 bases between. The CDR3 has 14 residues.

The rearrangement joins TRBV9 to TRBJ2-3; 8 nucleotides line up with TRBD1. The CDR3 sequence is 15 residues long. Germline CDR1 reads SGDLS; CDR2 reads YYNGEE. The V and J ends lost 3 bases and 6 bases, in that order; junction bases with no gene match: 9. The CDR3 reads CASSAYRTGGDTQYF. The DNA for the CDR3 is TGTGCCAGCAGCGCGTACCGTACAGGGGGTGATACGCAGTATTTT.

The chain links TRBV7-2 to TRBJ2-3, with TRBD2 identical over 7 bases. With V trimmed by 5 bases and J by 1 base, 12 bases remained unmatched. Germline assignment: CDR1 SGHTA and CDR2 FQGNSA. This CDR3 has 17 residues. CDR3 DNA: TGTGCCAGCAGCCCCCCCGCCTGGGACTACGGCACAGATACGCAGTATTTT. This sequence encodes CASSPPAWDYGTDTQYF.

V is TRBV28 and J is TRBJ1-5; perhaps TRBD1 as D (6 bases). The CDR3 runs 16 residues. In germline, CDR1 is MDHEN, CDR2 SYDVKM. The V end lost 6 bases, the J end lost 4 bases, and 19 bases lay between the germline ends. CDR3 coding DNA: TGTGCCAGCAGCCGCAGGGAGGGGGTTGGAAATCAGCCCCAGCATTTT. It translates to CASSRREGVGNQPQHF. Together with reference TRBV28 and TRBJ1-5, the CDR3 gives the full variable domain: DVKVTQSSRYLVKRTGEKVFLECVQDMDHENMFWYRQDPGLGLRLIYFSYDVKMKEKGDIPEGYSVSREKKERFSLILESASTNQTSMYLCASSRREGVGNQPQHFGDGTRLSIL.

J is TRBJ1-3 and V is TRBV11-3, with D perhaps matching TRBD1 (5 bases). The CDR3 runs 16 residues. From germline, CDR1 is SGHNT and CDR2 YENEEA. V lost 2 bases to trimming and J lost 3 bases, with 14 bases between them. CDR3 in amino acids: CASSLRSRADGNTIYF. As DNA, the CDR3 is TGTGCCAGCAGCTTAAGGTCCAGGGCAGATGGAAACACCATATATTTT.